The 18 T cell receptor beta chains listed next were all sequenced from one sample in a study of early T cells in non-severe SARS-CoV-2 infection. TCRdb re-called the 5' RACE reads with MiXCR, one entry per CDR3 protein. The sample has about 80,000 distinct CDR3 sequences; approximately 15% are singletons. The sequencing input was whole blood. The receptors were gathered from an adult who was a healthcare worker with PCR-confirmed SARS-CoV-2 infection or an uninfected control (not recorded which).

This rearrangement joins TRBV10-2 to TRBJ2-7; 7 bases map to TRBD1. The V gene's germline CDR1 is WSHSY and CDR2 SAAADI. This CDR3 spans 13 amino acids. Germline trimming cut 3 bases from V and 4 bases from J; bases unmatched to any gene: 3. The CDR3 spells CASSEGRGYEQYF. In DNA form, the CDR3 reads TGCGCCAGCAGTGAAGGCAGGGGGTACGAGCAGTACTTC.

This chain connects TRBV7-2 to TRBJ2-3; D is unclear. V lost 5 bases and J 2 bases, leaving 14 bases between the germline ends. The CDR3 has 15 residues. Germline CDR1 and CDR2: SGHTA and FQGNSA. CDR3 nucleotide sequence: TGTGCCAGCAGCGGGCGGCAATTCAACACAGATACGCAGTATTTT. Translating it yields CASSGRQFNTDTQYF.

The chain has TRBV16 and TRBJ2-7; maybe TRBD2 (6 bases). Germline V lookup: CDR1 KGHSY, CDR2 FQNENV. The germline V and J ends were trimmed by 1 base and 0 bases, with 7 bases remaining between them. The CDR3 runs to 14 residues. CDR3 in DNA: TGTGCCAGCAGCCAATTGCGGGACTCCTACGAGCAGTACTTC. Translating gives CASSQLRDSYEQYF.

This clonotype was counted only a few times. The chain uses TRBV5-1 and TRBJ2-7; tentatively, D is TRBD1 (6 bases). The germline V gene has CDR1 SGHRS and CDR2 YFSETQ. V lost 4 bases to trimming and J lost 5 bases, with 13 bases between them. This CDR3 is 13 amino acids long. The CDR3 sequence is CASSTNRAHEQYF. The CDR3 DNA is TGCGCCAGCAGCACTAACAGGGCCCACGAGCAGTACTTC.

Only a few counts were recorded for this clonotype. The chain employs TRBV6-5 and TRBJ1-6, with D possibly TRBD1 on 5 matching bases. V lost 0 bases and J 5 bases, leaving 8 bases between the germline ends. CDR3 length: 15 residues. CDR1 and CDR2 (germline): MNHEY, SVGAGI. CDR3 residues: CASSYSGRNNSPLHF. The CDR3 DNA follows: TGTGCCAGCAGTTACTCGGGACGGAATAATTCACCCCTCCACTTT.

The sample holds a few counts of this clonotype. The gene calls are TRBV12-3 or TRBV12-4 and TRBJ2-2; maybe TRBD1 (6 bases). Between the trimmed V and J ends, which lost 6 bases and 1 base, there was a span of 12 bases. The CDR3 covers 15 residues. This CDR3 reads CASRGQNKNTGELFF. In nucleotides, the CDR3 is TGTGCCAGCAGGGGACAAAACAAGAACACCGGGGAGCTGTTTTTT.

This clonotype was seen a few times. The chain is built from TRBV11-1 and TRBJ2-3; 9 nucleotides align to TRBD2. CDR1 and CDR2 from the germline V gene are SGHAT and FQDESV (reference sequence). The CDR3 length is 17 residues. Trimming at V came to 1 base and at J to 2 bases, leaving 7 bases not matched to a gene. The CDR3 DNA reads TGTGCCAGCAGCTTAGACGGGCTAGCGGGATTCACAGATACGCAGTATTTT. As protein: CASSLDGLAGFTDTQYF.

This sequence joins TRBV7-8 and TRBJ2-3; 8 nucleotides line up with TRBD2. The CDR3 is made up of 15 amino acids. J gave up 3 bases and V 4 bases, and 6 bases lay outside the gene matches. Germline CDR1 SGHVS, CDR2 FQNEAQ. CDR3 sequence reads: CASSSAGVRTDTQYF. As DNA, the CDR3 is TGTGCCAGCAGCTCAGCGGGAGTACGGACAGATACGCAGTATTTT.

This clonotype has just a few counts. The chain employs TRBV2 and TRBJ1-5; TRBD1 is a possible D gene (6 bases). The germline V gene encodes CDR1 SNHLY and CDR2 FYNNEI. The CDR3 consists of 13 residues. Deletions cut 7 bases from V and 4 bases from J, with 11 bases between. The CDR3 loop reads CASKAGANQPQHF. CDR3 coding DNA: TGTGCCAGCAAGGCAGGGGCTAATCAGCCCCAGCATTTT.

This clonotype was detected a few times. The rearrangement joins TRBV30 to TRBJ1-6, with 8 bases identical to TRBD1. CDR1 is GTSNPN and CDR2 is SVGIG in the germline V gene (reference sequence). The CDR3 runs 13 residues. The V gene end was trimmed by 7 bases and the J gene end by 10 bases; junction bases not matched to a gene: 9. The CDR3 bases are TGTGCCTTGCGGGGACAGGAAAGGTCACCCCTCCACTTT. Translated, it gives CALRGQERSPLHF. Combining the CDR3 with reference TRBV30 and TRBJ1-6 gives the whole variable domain SQTIHQWPATLVQPVGSPLSLECTVEGTSNPNLYWYRQAAGRGLQLLFYSVGIGQISSEVPQNLSASRPQDRQFILSSKKLLLSDSGFYLCALRGQERSPLHFGNGTRLTVT.

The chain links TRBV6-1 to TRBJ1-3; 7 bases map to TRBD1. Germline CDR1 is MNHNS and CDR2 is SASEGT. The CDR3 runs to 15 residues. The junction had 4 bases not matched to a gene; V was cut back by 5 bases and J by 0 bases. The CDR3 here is CASSSGTDSGNTIYF. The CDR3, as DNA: TGTGCCAGCAGTTCCGGGACAGACTCTGGAAACACCATATATTTT.

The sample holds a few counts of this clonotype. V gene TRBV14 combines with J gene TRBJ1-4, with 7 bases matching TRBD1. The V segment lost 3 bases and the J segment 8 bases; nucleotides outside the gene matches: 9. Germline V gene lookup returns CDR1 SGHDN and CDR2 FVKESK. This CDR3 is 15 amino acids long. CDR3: CASSHADRIGEKLFF. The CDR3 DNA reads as TGTGCCAGCAGCCACGCGGACAGGATTGGGGAAAAACTGTTTTTT.

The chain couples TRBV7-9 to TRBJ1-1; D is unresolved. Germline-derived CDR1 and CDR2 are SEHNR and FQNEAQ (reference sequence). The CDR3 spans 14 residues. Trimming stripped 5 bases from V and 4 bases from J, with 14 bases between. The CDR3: CASSQRRGVTEAFF. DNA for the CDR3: TGTGCCAGCAGCCAAAGGAGAGGAGTCACTGAAGCTTTCTTT.

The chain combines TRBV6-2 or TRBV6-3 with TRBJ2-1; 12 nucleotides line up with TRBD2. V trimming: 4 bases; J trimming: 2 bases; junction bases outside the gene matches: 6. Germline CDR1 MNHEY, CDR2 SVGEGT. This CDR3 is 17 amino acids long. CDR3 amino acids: CASSFGLAGLPYNEQFF. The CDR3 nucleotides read TGTGCCAGCAGTTTCGGACTAGCGGGACTACCCTACAATGAGCAGTTCTTC.

CDR3 region: CASSRGRRQGPVATEAFF. In DNA form, the CDR3 reads TGTGCCAGCAGTCGCGGCCGTCGACAGGGGCCCGTTGCCACTGAAGCTTTCTTT. The J gene is TRBJ1-1, the V gene TRBV12-3 or TRBV12-4; TRBD1 matches 8 bases. The V segment lost 5 bases and the J segment 4 bases; nucleotides outside the gene matches: 18. The CDR3 spans 18 residues.

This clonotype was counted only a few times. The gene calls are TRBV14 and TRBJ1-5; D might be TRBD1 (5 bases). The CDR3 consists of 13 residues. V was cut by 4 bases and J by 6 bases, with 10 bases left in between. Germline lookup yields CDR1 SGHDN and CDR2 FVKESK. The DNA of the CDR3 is TGTGCCAGCAGCCCACGGGGCGGTCAGCCCCAGCATTTT. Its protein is CASSPRGGQPQHF.

The CDR3 spells CASSYLGTANTEAFF. The CDR3 nucleotides are TGTGCCAGCAGTTACTTGGGGACAGCGAACACTGAAGCTTTCTTT. The chain combines TRBV6-6 with TRBJ1-1, with TRBD1 identical over 7 bases. Germline V gene lookup returns CDR1 MNHNY and CDR2 SVGAGI (reference sequence). This CDR3 has 15 residues. The V segment lost 1 base and the J segment 1 base; nucleotides outside the gene matches: 3.

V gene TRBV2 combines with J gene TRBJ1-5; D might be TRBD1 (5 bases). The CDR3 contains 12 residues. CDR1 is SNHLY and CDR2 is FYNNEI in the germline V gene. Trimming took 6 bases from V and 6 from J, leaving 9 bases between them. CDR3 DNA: TGTGCCAGCAGCAGAGGGGTTCAGCCCCAGCATTTT. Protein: CASSRGVQPQHF.